This TCR beta chain stems from a study of glioma-infiltrating T cells after dendritic cell vaccination. Points from the study as a whole: Patients with more pretreatment TILs had longer time to progression and survival.

Worth noting for this clone: What it binds is unknown.

CDR1 is SQVTM and CDR2 is ANQGSEA in the germline V gene. With 4 bases clipped from V and 10 bases from J, the junction kept 11 bases outside the gene matches. CDR3 size: 14 residues. Time point described: after dendritic cell vaccination, including at tumor progression/relapse. Here immunoSEQ multiplex PCR was the method, and the copy in TCRdb shows in-frame clones only, minus some. The sample yields approximately 110,000 clones, 90% seen once. The sequences come from blood, collected after dendritic cell vaccination. V and J are TRBV29-1 and TRBJ1-4; 8 nucleotides match TRBD1. The receptor's source is a human donor with glioblastoma. The CDR3 loop is CSVAADRGRGKLFF. The CDR3 DNA sequence: TGCAGCGTTGCAGCTGACAGGGGAAGGGGAAAACTGTTTTTT.